The clone carrying this TCR beta chain has just a few counts. Its antigen is currently unknown. This sample was included in a study of shared clonotypes between healthy human individuals. The wider study: Three plates were used per donor for CD4 naive, three for CD4 memory, two for CD8 naive and one for CD8 memory. Study-level findings and limits: Sharing across a few donors was seen in 4% to 6.5% of naive CD4 clonotypes. It was the non-shared clonotypes that had lower generation probabilities than clonotypes shared by all four donors.

Here immunoSEQ multiplex PCR was the method, and the copy in TCRdb shows in-frame clones only, minus some. The repertoire holds under 2.5 million clones, with about 90% as singletons. Germline V gene data show CDR1 as LNHNV and CDR2 as YYDKDF (reference sequence). The CDR3 is 15 residues long. V was pared by 0 bases and J by 2 bases, with 10 bases between. The V gene is TRBV15, the J gene TRBJ1-2; D not resolved. This receptor was obtained from a man aged 18 to 30 in good health. Some clones in this sample may be carry-over from other donors' samples. Sequenced sample: naive CD4+ T cells from PBMCs. The subset denotes: CD45RA+ positively selected. The CDR3 is CATSRDLPGNYGYTF. CDR3 nucleotide sequence: TGTGCCACCAGCAGAGACCTCCCGGGCAACTATGGCTACACCTTC.